This T cell receptor (beta chain) was sequenced in a study of blood T cell repertoires in COVID-19. Study at large: COVID-19 samples, acute and convalescent, were from the United States, Italy and Spain.

Produced via immunoSEQ multiplex PCR; TCRdb's table is partial and in-frame only. In the table there are approximately 250,000 clones, 88% of which are singletons. The germline CDR1 and CDR2 sequences are MGHRA and YSYEKL. V gave up 4 bases and J gave up 5 bases; unmatched junction bases: 16. The CDR3 is 17 residues long. The chain employs TRBV4-1 and TRBJ2-5; 7 nucleotides agree with TRBD2. The sequenced material came from PBMCs or T cells enriched from blood (not recorded which). The sequence came from a woman aged 60 to 75 in a cohort exposed to, infected with or recovered from COVID-19 (not recorded which). The CDR3 loop is CASSRNLGGRALETQYF. The CDR3 nucleotides read TGCGCCAGCAGCCGTAACCTGGGGGGGAGGGCCTTGGAGACCCAGTACTTC.